This TCR beta chain came from a study of Ad26.COV2.S vaccination and SARS-CoV-2 variants. Background on the study: Participants got Ad26.COV2.S intramuscularly, once or twice 56 days apart. Study results and limitations: Spike-specific TCR breadth ran higher among vaccine recipients than placebo recipients.

For this clone: Its antigen is unknown.

V lost 1 base and J lost 4; bases outside the gene matches: 3. Per germline, CDR1 LGHNA and CDR2 YNFKEQ. This CDR3 has 15 residues. The treatment is: some 20 received Ad26.COV2.S at low or high dose, single or two shots; several received placebo; per-sample allocation not given. Samples came from day 63 after the first vaccine or placebo injection. Clones were read by immunoSEQ multiplex PCR, and TCRdb kept only the in-frame ones, dropping some. Of 350,000 to 500,000 clones in the sample, roughly 88% were seen once. This sample comprised peripheral blood, obtained in a trial of Ad26.COV2.S vaccine versus placebo. The sequence derives from a person aged 18-65 years who received the Ad26.COV2.S COVID-19 vaccine or a placebo. The chain combines TRBV4-2 with TRBJ2-3, with 9 bases fitting TRBD1. The CDR3 protein is CASSQVDRGADTQYF. The CDR3 DNA sequence: TGTGCCAGCAGCCAAGTGGACAGGGGCGCAGATACGCAGTATTTT.